The 10 T cell receptor beta chains below come from one sample, sequenced in a study of circulating and synovial CD4+ cells in juvenile arthritis. Using immunoSEQ multiplex PCR, the repertoire was profiled, and TCRdb retains in-frame clones only, with some absent. In the table there are about 30,000 clones, about 93% of which are singletons. The specimen was CD4+ T cells from blood. The receptors stem from a human donor with juvenile idiopathic arthritis.

This clone showed up just once. This chain uses TRBV11-1 with TRBJ1-1; 10 positions match TRBD1. Germline V gene data show CDR1 as SGHAT and CDR2 as FQDESV (reference sequence). CDR3 size: 14 residues. After removal of 3 bases from V and 7 bases from J, the junction contained 5 bases not matched to a gene. CDR3 nucleotides: TGTGCCAGCAGCTTGCGTAGGACAGGGGGTGAAGCTTTCTTT. This sequence encodes CASSLRRTGGEAFF.

The J gene is TRBJ2-7, the V gene TRBV27, with 11 positions matching TRBD2. From germline, CDR1 is MNHEY and CDR2 SMNVEV (reference sequence). The CDR3 is 18 residues long. V was pared by 2 bases and J by 0 bases, with 9 bases of the junction left unmatched. In DNA, the CDR3 is TGTGCCAGCAGTTTAAAAGGGCTAGCGGGAGGACTCTCCTACGAGCAGTACTTC. It translates to CASSLKGLAGGLSYEQYF.

V gene TRBV7-8 combines with J gene TRBJ2-7; 9 positions agree with TRBD2. Germline V gene sequence: CDR1 SGHVS, CDR2 FQNEAQ. This CDR3 contains 18 residues. With 6 bases clipped from V and 0 bases from J, the junction kept 15 bases outside the gene matches. In nucleotides, the CDR3 is TGTGCCAGCAGACCACCGGGACTAGCTAGGGCTTCCTCCTACGAGCAGTACTTC. It translates to CASRPPGLARASSYEQYF.

The V call is TRBV30, the J call TRBJ2-3, with 8 nucleotides matching TRBD1. This CDR3 is built from 13 residues. CDR1 is GTSNPN, CDR2 SVGIG, per germline (reference sequence). Germline trimming cut 5 bases from V and 4 bases from J; bases unmatched to any gene: 5. The CDR3 protein is CAWGQGNSDTQYF. CDR3 sequence (DNA): TGTGCCTGGGGACAGGGCAATTCAGATACGCAGTATTTT.

The chain combines TRBV5-4 with TRBJ1-3; tentatively, D is TRBD1 (5 bases). The germline CDR1 and CDR2 sequences are SGHNT and YYREEE (reference sequence). The length of the CDR3 is 15 residues. V was cut by 0 bases and J by 6 bases, with 13 bases left in between. Written as DNA, the CDR3 is TGTGCCAGCAGCTTGGATTCAGGGCAAGCAAACACCATATATTTT. Its translation: CASSLDSGQANTIYF.

J is TRBJ1-6 and V is TRBV6-6; unclear D gene. The CDR3 is 13 residues long. The germline gives CDR1 MNHNY, CDR2 SVGAGI (reference sequence). V lost 6 bases, J lost 12 bases, and 15 bases lay in between. CDR3 in amino acids: CASRPTSERPLHF. DNA of the CDR3: TGTGCCAGCAGACCGACTTCAGAGAGACCCCTCCACTTT.

V usage is TRBV11-2 and J usage is TRBJ2-4; maybe TRBD1 (6 bases). V lost 4 bases and J 5 bases, leaving 15 bases between the germline ends. The CDR3 covers 15 residues. Germline lookup yields CDR1 SGHAT and CDR2 FQNNGV. CDR3 amino acids: CASSSRDIRQNIQYF. The CDR3 DNA sequence: TGTGCCAGCAGCTCCAGGGACATCCGGCAAAACATTCAGTACTTC.

The chain employs TRBV9 and TRBJ2-1; 10 positions agree with TRBD1. The CDR3 covers 16 residues. The V gene end was trimmed by 3 bases and the J gene end by 5 bases; junction bases not matched to a gene: 8. CDR1 and CDR2 from the germline V gene are SGDLS and YYNGEE. CDR3 coding DNA: TGTGCCAGCAGCGGTAGACAGGGGGCGATAAACAATGAGCAGTTCTTC. The encoded protein is CASSGRQGAINNEQFF.

The gene calls are TRBV7-2 and TRBJ2-7, with D tentatively TRBD2 (6 bases). V lost 4 bases and J lost 6, with 16 bases in between. Per the germline V gene, CDR1 is SGHTA and CDR2 is FQGNSA. The CDR3 is 14 residues long. As DNA, the CDR3 is TGTGCCAGCAGCTCGACTAGTTTTGGGGGCGAGCAGTACTTC. Translated: CASSSTSFGGEQYF. Full variable domain (rest looked up from reference TRBV7-2 and TRBJ2-7): GAGVSQSPSNKVTEKGKDVELRCDPISGHTALYWYRQSLGQGLEFLIYFQGNSAPDKSGLPSDRFSAERTGGSVSTLTIQRTQQEDSAVYLCASSSTSFGGEQYFGPGTRLTVT.

The V call is TRBV19, the J call TRBJ2-1; TRBD2 matches at 12 bases. After removal of 10 bases from V and 4 bases from J, the junction contained 20 bases not matched to a gene. Germline CDR1 LNHDA, CDR2 SQIVND (reference sequence). CDR3 length equals 19 residues. DNA of the CDR3: TGTGCCACCCAAAGCCGGGACAAGAGGACTAGCGGGGTATACAATGAGCAGTTCTTC. Translating it yields CATQSRDKRTSGVYNEQFF.